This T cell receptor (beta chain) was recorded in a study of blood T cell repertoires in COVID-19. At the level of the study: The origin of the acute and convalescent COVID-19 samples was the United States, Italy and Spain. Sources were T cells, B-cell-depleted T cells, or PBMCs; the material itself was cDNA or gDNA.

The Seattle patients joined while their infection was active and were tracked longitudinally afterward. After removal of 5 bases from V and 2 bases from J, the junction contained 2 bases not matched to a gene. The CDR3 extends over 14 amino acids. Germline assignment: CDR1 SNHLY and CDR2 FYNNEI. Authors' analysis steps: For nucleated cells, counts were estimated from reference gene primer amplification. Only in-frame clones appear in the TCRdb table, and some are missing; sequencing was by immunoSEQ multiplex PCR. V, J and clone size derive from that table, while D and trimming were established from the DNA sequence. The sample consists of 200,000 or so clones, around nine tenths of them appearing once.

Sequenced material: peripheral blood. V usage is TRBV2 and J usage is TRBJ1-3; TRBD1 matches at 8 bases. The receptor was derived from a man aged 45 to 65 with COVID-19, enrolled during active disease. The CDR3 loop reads CASSSTGAGNTIYF. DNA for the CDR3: TGTGCCAGCAGTTCGACAGGGGCTGGAAACACCATATATTTT. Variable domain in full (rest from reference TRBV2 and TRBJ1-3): EPEVTQTPSHQVTQMGQEVILRCVPISNHLYFYWYRQILGQKVEFLVSFYNNEISEKSEIFDDQFSVERPDGSNFTLKIRSTKLEDSAMYFCASSSTGAGNTIYFGEGSWLTVV.